This T cell receptor (beta chain) is from a study of memory B cells and T cells in multiple sclerosis. Data came from immunoSEQ multiplex PCR; TCRdb stores just in-frame clones and leaves some out. The profile shows 46,000 or so clones, almost 85% of them singletons. Details on this clone: Its antigen is still unknown.

Study-level findings and limits: Shared clonotype counts depended on differing compartment clone-set sizes and were normalized.

Stimulus-free culture yielded autoproliferating CFSE-dim and non-proliferating CFSE-high T cells, each sequenced separately. Fewer than 55 million CFSE-labeled PBMCs were cultured less than eight days unstimulated, then replicate wells were pooled. The PBMCs received 0.45 to 0.6 uM CFSE and serum-free culture with no added stimuli. The CDR3 runs 16 residues. The TCR was taken from a human donor with multiple sclerosis. What was sequenced was PBMCs from blood kept in culture. The chain uses TRBV21-1 and TRBJ2-2; the D call in the table, TRBD2, was not verified against the DNA. TRBV21-1 is labeled a pseudogene. The CDR3 sequence: CASSKGIAGGTGELFF. The CDR3 DNA is TGTGCCAGCAGCAAAGGAATTGCGGGGGGCACCGGGGAGCTGTTTTTT.